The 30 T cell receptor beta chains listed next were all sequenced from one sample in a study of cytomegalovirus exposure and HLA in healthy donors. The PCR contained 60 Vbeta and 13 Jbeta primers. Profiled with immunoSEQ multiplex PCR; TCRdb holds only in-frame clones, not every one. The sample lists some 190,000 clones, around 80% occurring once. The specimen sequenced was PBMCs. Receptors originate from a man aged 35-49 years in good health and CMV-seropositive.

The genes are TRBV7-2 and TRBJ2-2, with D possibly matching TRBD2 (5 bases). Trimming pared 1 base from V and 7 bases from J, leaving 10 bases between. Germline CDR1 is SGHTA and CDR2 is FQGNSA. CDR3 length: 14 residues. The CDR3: CASSLDPGFGELFF. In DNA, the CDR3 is TGTGCCAGCAGCTTAGATCCGGGGTTCGGGGAGCTGTTTTTT.

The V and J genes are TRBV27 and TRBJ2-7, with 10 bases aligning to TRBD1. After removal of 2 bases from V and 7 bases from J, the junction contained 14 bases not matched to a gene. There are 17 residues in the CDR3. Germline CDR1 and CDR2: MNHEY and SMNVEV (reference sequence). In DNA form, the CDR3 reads TGTGCCAGCAGTTTAGAGGGAATAGGGACAGGGGCTGAGGAGCAGTACTTC. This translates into CASSLEGIGTGAEEQYF.

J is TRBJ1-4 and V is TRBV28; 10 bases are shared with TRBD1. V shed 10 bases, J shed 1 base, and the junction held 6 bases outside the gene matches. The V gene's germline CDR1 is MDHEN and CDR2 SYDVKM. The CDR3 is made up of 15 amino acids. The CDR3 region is CAIPGTGETNEKLFF. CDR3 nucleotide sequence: TGTGCCATCCCCGGGACAGGGGAAACTAATGAAAAACTGTTTTTT.

CDR3 in DNA: TGTGCCAGCTCACAGTCTAGTTCTGATACGCAGTATTTT. Residues: CASSQSSSDTQYF. The J gene is TRBJ2-3, the V gene TRBV18; D ambiguous. The V gene's germline CDR1 is KGHSH and CDR2 LQKENI. The CDR3 runs 13 residues. Trimming cost V 4 bases and J 6 bases, with 11 bases left between them. The variable domain in full, with the rest retrieved from reference TRBV18 and TRBJ2-3, is NAGVMQNPRHLVRRRGQEARLRCSPMKGHSHVYWYRQLPEEGLKFMVYLQKENIIDESGMPKERFSAEFPKEGPSILRIQQVVRGDSAAYFCASSQSSSDTQYFGPGTRLTVL.

This CDR3 is CASSRSGLSYEQYF. In nucleotides, the CDR3 is TGTGCCAGCAGTAGGAGCGGGCTCTCCTACGAGCAGTACTTC. V is TRBV6-1 and J is TRBJ2-7; a possible D gene is TRBD2 (6 bases). This CDR3 has 14 amino acids. Trimming took 5 bases from V and 0 from J, leaving 11 bases between them. CDR1 is MNHNS, CDR2 SASEGT, per germline.

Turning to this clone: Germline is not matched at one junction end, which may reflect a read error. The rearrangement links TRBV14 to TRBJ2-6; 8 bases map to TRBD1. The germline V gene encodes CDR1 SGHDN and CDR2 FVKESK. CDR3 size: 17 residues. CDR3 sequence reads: CASSQRTGTSGANGLTF. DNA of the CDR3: TGTGCCAGCAGCCAAAGGACAGGGACATCTGGGGCCAACGGCCTGACTTTC.

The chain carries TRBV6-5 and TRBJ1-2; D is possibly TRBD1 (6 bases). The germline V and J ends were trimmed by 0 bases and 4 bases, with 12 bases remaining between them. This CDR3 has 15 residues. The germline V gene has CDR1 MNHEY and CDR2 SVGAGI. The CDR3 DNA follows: TGTGCCAGCAGTTACTCGGGTCGCAGGGGCTATGGCTACACCTTC. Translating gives CASSYSGRRGYGYTF.

CDR3 region: CASGLEASSYEQYF. CDR3 coding DNA: TGTGCCAGCGGCTTGGAGGCTAGCTCCTACGAGCAGTACTTC. The genes are TRBV2 and TRBJ2-7, with a possible D match to TRBD2 (5 bases). V shed 8 bases and J shed 0 bases, with 14 bases lying between them. The germline CDR1 and CDR2 sequences are SNHLY and FYNNEI. The CDR3 is 14 residues long.

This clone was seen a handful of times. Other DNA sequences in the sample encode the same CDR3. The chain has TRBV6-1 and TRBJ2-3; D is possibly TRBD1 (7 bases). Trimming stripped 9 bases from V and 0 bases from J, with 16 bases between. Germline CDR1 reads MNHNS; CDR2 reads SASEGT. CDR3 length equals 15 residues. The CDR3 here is CASSGAGGSTDTQYF. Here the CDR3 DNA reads TGTGCCAGTTCGGGAGCAGGGGGTAGCACAGATACGCAGTATTTT.

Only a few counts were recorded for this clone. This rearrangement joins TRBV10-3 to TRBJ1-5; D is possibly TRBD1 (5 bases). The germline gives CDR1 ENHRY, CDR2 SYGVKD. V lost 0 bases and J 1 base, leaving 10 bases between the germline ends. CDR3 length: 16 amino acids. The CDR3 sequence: CAISESGGSSNQPQHF. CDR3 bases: TGTGCCATCAGTGAGTCGGGGGGTTCAAGCAATCAGCCCCAGCATTTT.

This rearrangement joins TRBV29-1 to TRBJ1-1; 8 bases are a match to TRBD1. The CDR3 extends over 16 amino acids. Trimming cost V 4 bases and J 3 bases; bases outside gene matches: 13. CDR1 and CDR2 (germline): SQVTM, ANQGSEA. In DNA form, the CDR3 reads TGCAGCGTTGGAGGGACAGGCCTCCTAGGGGACACTGAAGCTTTCTTT. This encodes CSVGGTGLLGDTEAFF.

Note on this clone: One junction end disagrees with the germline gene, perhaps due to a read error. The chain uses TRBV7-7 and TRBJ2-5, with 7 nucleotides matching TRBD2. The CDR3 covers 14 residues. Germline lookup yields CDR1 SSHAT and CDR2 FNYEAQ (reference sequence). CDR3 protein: CASSPTLAEETQYF. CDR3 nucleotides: TGTGCTAGCAGCCCCACCCTAGCGGAAGAGACCCAGTACTTC.

The CDR3 sequence: CASSLGSGATDTQYF. The CDR3 DNA sequence: TGTGCCAGCAGTTTAGGGTCAGGGGCTACAGATACGCAGTATTTT. This chain connects TRBV28 to TRBJ2-3, with D possibly TRBD1 on 6 matching bases. The CDR3 length is 15 residues. The V gene lost 2 bases and the J gene lost 3 bases, with 12 bases spanning the gap. CDR1 and CDR2 (germline): MDHEN, SYDVKM.

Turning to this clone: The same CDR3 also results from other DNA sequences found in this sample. CDR3 in amino acids: CASSSSQTGGRHNEQFF. In DNA form, the CDR3 reads TGTGCCAGCAGCTCCTCACAAACTGGGGGCCGCCACAATGAGCAGTTCTTC. The chain couples TRBV5-4 to TRBJ2-1; a possible D gene is TRBD1 (6 bases). The length of the CDR3 is 17 residues. Trimming took off 3 bases at V and 5 bases at J, with 21 bases between the two ends. Germline V gives CDR1 SGHNT, CDR2 YYREEE (reference sequence). Filled out from reference TRBV5-4 and TRBJ2-1, the complete variable domain reads ETGVTQSPTHLIKTRGQQVTLRCSSQSGHNTVSWYQQALGQGPQFIFQYYREEENGRGNFPPRFSGLQFPNYSSELNVNALELDDSALYLCASSSSQTGGRHNEQFFGPGTRLTVL.

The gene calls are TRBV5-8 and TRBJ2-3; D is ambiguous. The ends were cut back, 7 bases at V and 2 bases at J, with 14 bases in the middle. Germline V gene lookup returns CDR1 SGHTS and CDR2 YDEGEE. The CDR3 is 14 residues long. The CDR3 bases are TGTGCCAGCTACCAAAAGAGACTCACAGATACGCAGTATTTT. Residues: CASYQKRLTDTQYF.

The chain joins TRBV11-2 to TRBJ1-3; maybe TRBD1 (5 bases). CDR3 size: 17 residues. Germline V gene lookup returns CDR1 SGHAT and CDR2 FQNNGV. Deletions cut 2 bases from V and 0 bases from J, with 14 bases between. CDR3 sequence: CASSLNPFQGSGNTIYF. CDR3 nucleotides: TGTGCCAGCAGCTTAAACCCTTTCCAGGGCTCTGGAAACACCATATATTTT.

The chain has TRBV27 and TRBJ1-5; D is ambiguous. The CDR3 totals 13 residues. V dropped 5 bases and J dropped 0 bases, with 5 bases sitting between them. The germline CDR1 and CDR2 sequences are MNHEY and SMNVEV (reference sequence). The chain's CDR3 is CASSAYSNQPQHF. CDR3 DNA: TGTGCCAGCAGTGCCTATAGCAATCAGCCCCAGCATTTT.

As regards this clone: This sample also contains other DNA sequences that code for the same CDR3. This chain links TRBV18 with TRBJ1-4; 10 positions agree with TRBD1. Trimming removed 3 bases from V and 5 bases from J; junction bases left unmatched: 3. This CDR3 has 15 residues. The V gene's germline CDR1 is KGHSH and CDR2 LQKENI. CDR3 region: CASSPPGQGNEKLFF. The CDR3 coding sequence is TGTGCCAGCTCACCTCCGGGACAGGGGAATGAAAAACTGTTTTTT.

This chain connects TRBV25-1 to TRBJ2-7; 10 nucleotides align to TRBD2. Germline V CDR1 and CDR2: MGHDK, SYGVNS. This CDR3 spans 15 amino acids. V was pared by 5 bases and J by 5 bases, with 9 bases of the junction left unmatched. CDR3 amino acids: CASSTSGRALDEQYF. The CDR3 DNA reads TGTGCCAGCAGTACCAGCGGGAGGGCCCTCGACGAGCAGTACTTC.

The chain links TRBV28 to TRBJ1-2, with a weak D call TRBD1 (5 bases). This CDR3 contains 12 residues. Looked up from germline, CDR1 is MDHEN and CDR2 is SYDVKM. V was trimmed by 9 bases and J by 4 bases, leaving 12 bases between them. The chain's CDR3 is CASQTASYGYTF. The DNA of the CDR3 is TGTGCCAGTCAGACAGCCTCCTATGGCTACACCTTC.

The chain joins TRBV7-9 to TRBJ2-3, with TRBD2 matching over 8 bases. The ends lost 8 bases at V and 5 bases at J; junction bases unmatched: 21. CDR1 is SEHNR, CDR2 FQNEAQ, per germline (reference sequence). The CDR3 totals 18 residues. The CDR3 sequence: CASDRLLAGINAQDTQYF. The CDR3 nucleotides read TGTGCCAGCGATCGATTGTTAGCGGGAATCAACGCACAAGATACGCAGTATTTT. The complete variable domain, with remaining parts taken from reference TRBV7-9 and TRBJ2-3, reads DTGVSQNPRHKITKRGQNVTFRCDPISEHNRLYWYRQTLGQGPEFLTYFQNEAQLEKSRLLSDRFSAERPKGSFSTLEIQRTEQGDSAMYLCASDRLLAGINAQDTQYFGPGTRLTVL.

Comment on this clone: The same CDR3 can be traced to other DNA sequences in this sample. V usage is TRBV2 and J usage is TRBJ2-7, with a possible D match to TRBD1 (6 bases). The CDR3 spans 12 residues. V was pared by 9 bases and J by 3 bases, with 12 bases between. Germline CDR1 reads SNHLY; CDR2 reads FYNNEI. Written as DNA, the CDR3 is TGTGCCAGTCGTTCGGACAGCTACGAGCAGTACTTC. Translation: CASRSDSYEQYF.

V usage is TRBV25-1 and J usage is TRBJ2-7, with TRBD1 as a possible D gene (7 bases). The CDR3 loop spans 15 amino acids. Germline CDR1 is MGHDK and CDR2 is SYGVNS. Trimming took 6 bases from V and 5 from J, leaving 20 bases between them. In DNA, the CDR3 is TGTGCCAGCAGCCGGCGGGACAGAATCGCAGACGAGCAGTACTTC. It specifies CASSRRDRIADEQYF.

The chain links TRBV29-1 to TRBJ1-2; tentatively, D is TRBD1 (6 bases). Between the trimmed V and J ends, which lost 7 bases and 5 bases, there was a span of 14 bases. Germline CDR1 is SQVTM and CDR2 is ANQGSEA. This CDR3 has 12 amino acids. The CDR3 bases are TGCAGCGCCCGTTGGACAGAGTATGGCTACACCTTC. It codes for CSARWTEYGYTF.

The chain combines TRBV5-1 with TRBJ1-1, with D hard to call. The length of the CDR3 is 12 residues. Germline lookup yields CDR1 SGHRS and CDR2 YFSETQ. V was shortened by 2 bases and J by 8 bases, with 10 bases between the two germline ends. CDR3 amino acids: CASSFVGSEAFF. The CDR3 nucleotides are TGCGCCAGCAGCTTCGTGGGCTCCGAAGCTTTCTTT.

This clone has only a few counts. As DNA, the CDR3 is TGTGCCTGGAGGGCCCCGTCAGGGTCAAAGACCCAGTACTTC. As protein: CAWRAPSGSKTQYF. This chain uses TRBV30 with TRBJ2-5; possible D gene TRBD1, 5 bases. The germline V gene encodes CDR1 GTSNPN and CDR2 SVGIG (reference sequence). Trimming shortened V by 3 bases and J by 6 bases, and 17 bases separated the two germline ends. This CDR3 comprises 14 residues. Together with reference TRBV30 and TRBJ2-5, the CDR3 gives the full variable domain: SQTIHQWPATLVQPVGSPLSLECTVEGTSNPNLYWYRQAAGRGLQLLFYSVGIGQISSEVPQNLSASRPQDRQFILSSKKLLLSDSGFYLCAWRAPSGSKTQYFGPGTRLLVL.

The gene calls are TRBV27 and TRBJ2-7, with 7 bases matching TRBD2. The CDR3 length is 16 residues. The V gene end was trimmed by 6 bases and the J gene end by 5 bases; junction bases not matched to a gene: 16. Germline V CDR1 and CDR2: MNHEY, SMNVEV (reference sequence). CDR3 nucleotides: TGTGCCAGCAGGACCCTCTCTAGCGCCAGCGGGGACGAGCAGTACTTC. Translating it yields CASRTLSSASGDEQYF.

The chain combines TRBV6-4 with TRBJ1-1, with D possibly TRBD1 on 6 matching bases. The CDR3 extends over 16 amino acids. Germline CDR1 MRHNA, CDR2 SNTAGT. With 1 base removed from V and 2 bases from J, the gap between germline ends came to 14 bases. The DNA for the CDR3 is TGTGCCAGCAGTGACTGGAGGGGGGGCTCCAACACTGAAGCTTTCTTT. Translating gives CASSDWRGGSNTEAFF.

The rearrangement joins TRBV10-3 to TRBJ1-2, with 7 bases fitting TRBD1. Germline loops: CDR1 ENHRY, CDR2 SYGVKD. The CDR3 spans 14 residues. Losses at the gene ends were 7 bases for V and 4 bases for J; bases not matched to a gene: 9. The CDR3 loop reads CAIKRQGPGYGYTF. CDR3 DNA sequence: TGTGCCATCAAGCGACAGGGCCCCGGCTATGGCTACACCTTC.

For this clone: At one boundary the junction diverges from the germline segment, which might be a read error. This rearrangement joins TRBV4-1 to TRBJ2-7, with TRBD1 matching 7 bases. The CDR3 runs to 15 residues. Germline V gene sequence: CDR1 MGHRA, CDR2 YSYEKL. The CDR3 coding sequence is TGCGCCAGCAGCCAAGAACAGGGGAGCTCCTACGAGCAGCACTTC. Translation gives CASSQEQGSSYEQHF.